These 5 T cell receptor beta chains were sequenced from one sample in a study of PD-L1 blockade in urothelial cancer. Generated by immunoSEQ multiplex PCR, the TCRdb table keeps only in-frame clones and is missing some. The sample has roughly 130,000 clones, roughly 80% seen once. Stated time point: pretreatment peripheral blood. The input for sequencing was PBMCs, taken around atezolizumab (anti-PD-L1) treatment. The receptor set was obtained from a man aged 50 or older with urothelial cancer.

J is TRBJ2-7 and V is TRBV5-1; TRBD1 matches 10 bases. CDR3 length: 15 amino acids. Trimming took 3 bases from V and 0 from J; bases not matched to a gene: 3. Germline CDR1 and CDR2: SGHRS and YFSETQ. CDR3 amino acids: CASSSGQGSSYEQYF. The CDR3 bases are TGCGCCAGCAGCTCGGGACAGGGGAGCTCCTACGAGCAGTACTTC.

This chain uses TRBV6-5 with TRBJ2-7; a weak D match, TRBD1 (5 bases). Germline lookup yields CDR1 MNHEY and CDR2 SVGAGI. Trimming took off 6 bases at V and 0 bases at J, with 15 bases between the two ends. The CDR3 covers 15 residues. The CDR3 bases are TGTGCCAGCAGGTTAACAGGCGATAACTCCTACGAGCAGTACTTC. Amino acids: CASRLTGDNSYEQYF.

Here the CDR3 DNA reads TGTGCCAGCAGTCCGCCCGGACAGGGTTACACTGAAGCTTTCTTT. This sequence encodes CASSPPGQGYTEAFF. This chain connects TRBV28 to TRBJ1-1, with 8 bases that match TRBD1. Per germline, CDR1 MDHEN and CDR2 SYDVKM. The CDR3 length is 15 residues. The ends lost 5 bases at V and 3 bases at J; junction bases unmatched: 8.

The genes are TRBV28 and TRBJ2-1, with a tentative D call TRBD2 (6 bases). This CDR3 is 14 amino acids long. Per the germline V gene, CDR1 is MDHEN and CDR2 is SYDVKM. Trimming pared 3 bases from V and 9 bases from J, leaving 15 bases between. CDR3 coding DNA: TGTGCCAGCAGTTTTAGGGAGGCGGAGGGTGAGCAGTTCTTC. Its protein is CASSFREAEGEQFF. Supplemented by reference TRBV28 and TRBJ2-1, the full variable domain reads DVKVTQSSRYLVKRTGEKVFLECVQDMDHENMFWYRQDPGLGLRLIYFSYDVKMKEKGDIPEGYSVSREKKERFSLILESASTNQTSMYLCASSFREAEGEQFFGPGTRLTVL.

The chain links TRBV6-1 to TRBJ1-3, with 7 positions matching TRBD1. The CDR3 is 15 amino acids. Germline V CDR1 and CDR2: MNHNS, SASEGT. J lost 1 base, V lost 5 bases, and 5 bases had no gene match. In nucleotides, the CDR3 is TGTGCCAGCAGTACTACAGGGGTGTCTGGAAACACCATATATTTT. Translating it yields CASSTTGVSGNTIYF.